A single sample gave rise to the 32 T cell receptor beta chains below, sequenced in a study of shared clonotypes between healthy human individuals. Sequenced by immunoSEQ multiplex PCR; TCRdb stores in-frame clones only, minus some. The table records 2 million to 2.5 million clones, about nine tenths of them present only once. The sample comprised naive CD4+ T cells from PBMCs. Specified subset: CD45RA+ positively selected. The origin of the receptors is a man between 18 and 35 years old in good health. Some clones in this sample may be carry-over from other donors' samples.

V is TRBV7-3 and J is TRBJ1-2, with D possibly matching TRBD1 (5 bases). Trimming left V 0 bases short and J 2 bases short, with 16 bases between. Per the germline V gene, CDR1 is SGHTA and CDR2 is FQGTGA. This CDR3 is 17 amino acids long. The DNA for the CDR3 is TGTGCCAGCAGCTTAACCCCCCCCCGGGGCACCAACTATGGCTACACCTTC. Translating gives CASSLTPPRGTNYGYTF.

The rearrangement joins TRBV5-1 to TRBJ1-5; the D gene is possibly TRBD1 (6 bases). Trimming cost V 4 bases and J 0 bases, with 11 bases left between them. CDR3 length equals 15 residues. CDR1 is SGHRS, CDR2 YFSETQ, per germline. The CDR3 nucleotides read TGCGCCAGCAGCCGCGAGGGGGGTAGCAATCAGCCCCAGCATTTT. This encodes CASSREGGSNQPQHF. Complete variable domain (other parts from reference TRBV5-1 and TRBJ1-5): KAGVTQTPRYLIKTRGQQVTLSCSPISGHRSVSWYQQTPGQGLQFLFEYFSETQRNKGNFPGRFSGRQFSNSRSEMNVSTLELGDSALYLCASSREGGSNQPQHFGDGTRLSIL.

This clone appeared once. The V gene is TRBV7-9, the J gene TRBJ2-3; 15 bases fit TRBD2. The CDR3 covers 15 residues. Germline V CDR1 and CDR2: SEHNR, FQNEAQ (reference sequence). V shed 3 bases and J 5 bases; nucleotides not matched to a gene: 0. The CDR3 coding sequence is TGTGCCAGCAGCTTGGGACTAGCGGGAGGAGATACGCAGTATTTT. Amino acids: CASSLGLAGGDTQYF.

The gene calls are TRBV28 and TRBJ2-1; D unclear. Trimming removed 2 bases from V and 2 bases from J, with 10 bases in between. The CDR3 extends over 15 amino acids. Germline V gene sequence: CDR1 MDHEN, CDR2 SYDVKM. The CDR3 DNA reads TGTGCCAGCAGTTTAGAGGCAGGACCCTACAATGAGCAGTTCTTC. It codes for CASSLEAGPYNEQFF.

V usage is TRBV28 and J usage is TRBJ2-7, with D maybe TRBD1 (5 bases). V was trimmed by 6 bases and J by 5 bases, leaving 8 bases between them. This CDR3 is built from 11 residues. Germline lookup yields CDR1 MDHEN and CDR2 SYDVKM. DNA for the CDR3: TGTGCCAGCAGGCAAGGGGACGAGCAGTACTTC. The encoded protein is CASRQGDEQYF.

The chain links TRBV5-1 to TRBJ2-7; D is tentatively TRBD1 or TRBD2 (5 bases each). Germline V CDR1 and CDR2: SGHRS, YFSETQ. V was clipped by 0 bases and J by 1 base, with 17 bases between them. The CDR3 consists of 17 residues. The DNA of the CDR3 is TGCGCCAGCAGCTTGGTGGGGGAGCCCGTTACGTCCTACGAGCAGTACTTC. The encoded protein is CASSLVGEPVTSYEQYF. The full variable domain, its missing parts supplied by reference TRBV5-1 and TRBJ2-7, is KAGVTQTPRYLIKTRGQQVTLSCSPISGHRSVSWYQQTPGQGLQFLFEYFSETQRNKGNFPGRFSGRQFSNSRSEMNVSTLELGDSALYLCASSLVGEPVTSYEQYFGPGTRLTVT.

The chain has TRBV7-9 and TRBJ2-3; perhaps TRBD2 as D (6 bases). V gave up 2 bases and J gave up 2 bases, with 14 bases separating them. The CDR3 contains 16 residues. Germline V gene sequence: CDR1 SEHNR, CDR2 FQNEAQ (reference sequence). The CDR3, as DNA: TGTGCCAGCAGCTTACGCGGGACGGATCACACAGATACGCAGTATTTT. This codes for CASSLRGTDHTDTQYF.

The rearrangement uses TRBV5-5 and TRBJ1-4; no reliable D call. This CDR3 is 15 amino acids long. The V end was cut by 4 bases, the J end by 0 bases, with 10 bases between. Per germline, CDR1 SGHKS and CDR2 YYEKEE (reference sequence). The CDR3 spells CASSPVSPTNEKLFF. In nucleotides, the CDR3 is TGTGCCAGCAGCCCCGTCTCCCCAACTAATGAAAAACTGTTTTTT.

The chain joins TRBV10-3 to TRBJ2-7, with 8 bases that match TRBD1. The V and J ends lost 6 bases and 2 bases, in that order; junction bases with no gene match: 6. From germline, CDR1 is ENHRY and CDR2 SYGVKD. CDR3 size: 14 residues. The CDR3 nucleotides read TGTGCCATCAGCGGGACAGGCGTAACCTACGAGCAGTACTTC. It encodes CAISGTGVTYEQYF.

On this clone itself: The same CDR3 is also encoded by other DNA sequences in this sample. This rearrangement joins TRBV18 to TRBJ2-6; D is unclear. Trimming removed 3 bases at V and 0 bases at J, with 6 bases between. CDR1 and CDR2 (germline): KGHSH, LQKENI. The CDR3 has 15 residues. The CDR3 is CASSPVSSGANVLTF. The CDR3 DNA follows: TGTGCCAGCTCACCTGTAAGCTCTGGGGCCAACGTCCTGACTTTC.

In its sample, this clone was seen once. This chain uses TRBV6-1 with TRBJ2-7; weak D call: TRBD2 (7 bases). This CDR3 comprises 15 residues. Deletions cut 10 bases from V and 0 bases from J, with 19 bases between. CDR1 is MNHNS, CDR2 SASEGT, per germline. The CDR3 nucleotides read TGTGCCACCGATATAGGGGGGGGGTCCTCCTACGAGCAGTACTTC. The encoded protein is CATDIGGGSSYEQYF.

The chain carries TRBV7-2 and TRBJ2-5; D is uncertain. The CDR3 runs 14 residues. Germline CDR1 is SGHTA and CDR2 is FQGNSA. V lost 1 base and J lost 4, with 10 bases in between. The CDR3, as DNA: TGTGCCAGCAGCTTAGGTTCACGGGTAGAGACCCAGTACTTC. Amino acid sequence: CASSLGSRVETQYF.

This sequence joins TRBV2 and TRBJ1-4; D might be TRBD1 (5 bases). Between the trimmed V and J ends, which lost 6 bases and 6 bases, there was a span of 17 bases. This CDR3 region has 15 residues. The germline CDR1 and CDR2 sequences are SNHLY and FYNNEI. CDR3 nucleotides: TGTGCCAGCAGGAGAGGAGGGGCGCCGGATGAAAAACTGTTTTTT. Protein: CASRRGGAPDEKLFF.

The chain couples TRBV6-4 to TRBJ2-1, with D perhaps matching TRBD2 (5 bases). Germline V lookup: CDR1 MRHNA, CDR2 SNTAGT. The V and J ends lost 2 bases and 12 bases respectively, with 17 bases between them. This CDR3 is built from 14 residues. CDR3 sequence (DNA): TGTGCCAGCAGTGACCAGGTCGGCGGACTCGCGCAGTTCTTC. This sequence encodes CASSDQVGGLAQFF.

V usage is TRBV18 and J usage is TRBJ2-7; no reliable D call. Germline values: CDR1 KGHSH, CDR2 LQKENI. This CDR3 is built from 12 residues. V was shortened by 5 bases and J by 2 bases, with 7 bases between the two germline ends. For the CDR3, the DNA is TGTGCCAGCTCATCTCAGACCTACGAGCAGTACTTC. Translating gives CASSSQTYEQYF.

The rearrangement joins TRBV5-4 to TRBJ2-3; 8 bases map to TRBD2. V lost 2 bases to trimming and J lost 0 bases; unmatched junction nucleotides: 5. The CDR3 is 16 amino acids. Germline values: CDR1 SGHNT, CDR2 YYREEE (reference sequence). CDR3 amino acids: CASSLRSSGSTDTQYF. The CDR3, as DNA: TGTGCCAGCAGCTTAAGATCTAGCGGGAGCACAGATACGCAGTATTTT.

This clone has just a few counts. This chain joins TRBV14 and TRBJ1-1; a possible D gene is TRBD1 (5 bases). Germline V gene sequence: CDR1 SGHDN, CDR2 FVKESK. V dropped 3 bases and J dropped 10 bases, with 18 bases sitting between them. CDR3 length equals 14 residues. The CDR3 here is CASSHSSEGLRAFF. In DNA form, the CDR3 reads TGTGCCAGCAGCCACTCGTCGGAGGGGCTACGAGCTTTCTTT.

CDR3 sequence: CASVTGISYEQYF. CDR3 in DNA: TGTGCCAGCGTCACGGGAATCTCCTACGAGCAGTACTTC. The V call is TRBV28, the J call TRBJ2-7, with D tentatively TRBD2 (5 bases). The ends were cut back, 8 bases at V and 0 bases at J, with 11 bases in the middle. The germline V gene has CDR1 MDHEN and CDR2 SYDVKM. The CDR3 totals 13 residues.

This chain joins TRBV6-5 and TRBJ2-7; D is possibly TRBD1 or TRBD2 (6 bases each). The ends were cut back, 8 bases at V and 2 bases at J, with 13 bases in the middle. This CDR3 spans 13 amino acids. Germline V gives CDR1 MNHEY, CDR2 SVGAGI. CDR3 sequence: CASHPRGAYEQYF. CDR3 nucleotide sequence: TGTGCCAGCCATCCTAGGGGGGCCTACGAGCAGTACTTC.

V is TRBV9 and J is TRBJ1-3; D call uncertain. Trimming removed 0 bases from V and 2 bases from J, with 3 bases in between. The germline gives CDR1 SGDLS, CDR2 YYNGEE. The CDR3 totals 13 residues. The CDR3 coding sequence is TGTGCCAGCAGCGTAGTGGCTGGAAACACCATATATTTT. Amino acid sequence: CASSVVAGNTIYF.

This clone was picked up one time. The rearrangement links TRBV28 to TRBJ2-7; 7 nucleotides match TRBD2. The germline gives CDR1 MDHEN, CDR2 SYDVKM. The CDR3 runs 14 residues. Losses at the gene ends were 6 bases for V and 1 base for J; bases not matched to a gene: 6. The DNA of the CDR3 is TGTGCCAGCAGGACTACGGGGGGATCCTACGAGCAGTACTTC. The encoded protein is CASRTTGGSYEQYF.

With regard to this clone: Other DNA sequences in the sample encode the same CDR3. The V and J genes are TRBV5-5 and TRBJ2-3; no reliable D call. Trimming removed 4 bases from V and 2 bases from J, with 5 bases in between. The CDR3 is made up of 12 amino acids. Germline assignment: CDR1 SGHKS and CDR2 YYEKEE (reference sequence). The CDR3 here is CASSLSTDTQYF. The CDR3 region has the DNA TGTGCCAGCAGCCTCTCCACAGATACGCAGTATTTT.

The rearrangement joins TRBV4-3 to TRBJ2-5; 8 nucleotides match TRBD1. J lost 4 bases, V lost 5 bases, and 9 bases had no gene match. Germline-derived CDR1 and CDR2 are LGHNA and YSLEER. The CDR3 extends over 15 amino acids. The CDR3 loop is CASSVGDRPVETQYF. The CDR3 nucleotides read TGCGCCAGCAGCGTCGGGGACAGGCCGGTAGAGACCCAGTACTTC.

The chain recombines TRBV18 with TRBJ2-7; 8 bases agree with TRBD1. The CDR3 loop spans 14 amino acids. The J segment lost 3 bases and the V segment lost 2 bases, leaving 3 bases of the junction unmatched. Per germline, CDR1 KGHSH and CDR2 LQKENI. The CDR3 sequence: CASSPGGQGYEQYF. CDR3 DNA sequence: TGTGCCAGCTCACCAGGCGGACAGGGCTACGAGCAGTACTTC. The complete variable domain, with remaining parts taken from reference TRBV18 and TRBJ2-7, reads NAGVMQNPRHLVRRRGQEARLRCSPMKGHSHVYWYRQLPEEGLKFMVYLQKENIIDESGMPKERFSAEFPKEGPSILRIQQVVRGDSAAYFCASSPGGQGYEQYFGPGTRLTVT.

The V and J genes are TRBV19 and TRBJ1-1; D call uncertain. CDR3 length: 13 amino acids. Germline CDR1 reads LNHDA; CDR2 reads SQIVND (reference sequence). V lost 1 base and J 7 bases, leaving 10 bases between the germline ends. For the CDR3, the DNA is TGTGCCAGTAGTATAGCTGCGACAATTGAAGCTTTCTTT. Residues: CASSIAATIEAFF.

The V and J genes are TRBV5-4 and TRBJ2-3; 8 nucleotides match TRBD1. The germline gives CDR1 SGHNT, CDR2 YYREEE (reference sequence). CDR3 length equals 16 residues. Germline trimming cut 2 bases from V and 3 bases from J; bases unmatched to any gene: 8. CDR3 region: CASSFPGGKETDTQYF. CDR3 sequence (DNA): TGTGCCAGCAGCTTCCCAGGGGGCAAGGAGACAGATACGCAGTATTTT. Supplemented by reference TRBV5-4 and TRBJ2-3, the full variable domain reads ETGVTQSPTHLIKTRGQQVTLRCSSQSGHNTVSWYQQALGQGPQFIFQYYREEENGRGNFPPRFSGLQFPNYSSELNVNALELDDSALYLCASSFPGGKETDTQYFGPGTRLTVL.

The rearrangement uses TRBV28 and TRBJ2-1; TRBD1 matches 8 bases. J lost 6 bases, V lost 6 bases, and 10 bases had no gene match. Germline lookup yields CDR1 MDHEN and CDR2 SYDVKM. The CDR3 contains 15 residues. CDR3 DNA: TGTGCCAGCAGCTACACCGGGACAGGCGCCAATGAGCAGTTCTTC. Its protein product is CASSYTGTGANEQFF.

The chain combines TRBV9 with TRBJ1-2; TRBD1 agrees at 8 bases. CDR1 is SGDLS and CDR2 is YYNGEE in the germline V gene. The junction had 7 bases not matched to a gene; V was cut back by 4 bases and J by 5 bases. CDR3 length equals 14 residues. The CDR3, as DNA: TGTGCCAGCAGCTTGACAGGGGCAGGGTATGGCTACACCTTC. Protein: CASSLTGAGYGYTF. Based on the CDR3 plus reference TRBV9 and TRBJ1-2, the full variable domain is DSGVTQTPKHLITATGQRVTLRCSPRSGDLSVYWYQQSLDQGLQFLIQYYNGEERAKGNILERFSAQQFPDLHSELNLSSLELGDSALYFCASSLTGAGYGYTFGSGTRLTVV.

The chain combines TRBV7-2 with TRBJ1-4; 8 nucleotides align to TRBD1. The CDR3 loop spans 14 amino acids. The trim removed 4 bases at V and 3 bases at J, leaving 1 base unmatched. From germline, CDR1 is SGHTA and CDR2 FQGNSA. Here the CDR3 DNA reads TGTGCCAGCAGCTACAGGGGGTCTAATGAAAAACTGTTTTTT. Its translation: CASSYRGSNEKLFF.

The chain is built from TRBV5-6 and TRBJ2-3; 8 bases agree with TRBD2. The CDR3 has 15 residues. V trimming: 4 bases; J trimming: 0 bases; junction bases outside the gene matches: 4. The V gene's germline CDR1 is SGHDT and CDR2 YYEEEE. The CDR3 protein is CASSALAGSTDTQYF. CDR3 coding DNA: TGTGCCAGCAGCGCCTTAGCGGGGAGCACAGATACGCAGTATTTT.

The V call is TRBV6-6, the J call TRBJ2-1, with 8 bases matching TRBD2. V shed 0 bases and J 5 bases; nucleotides not matched to a gene: 6. The germline V gene has CDR1 MNHNY and CDR2 SVGAGI (reference sequence). The CDR3 contains 16 residues. The DNA for the CDR3 is TGTGCCAGCAGTTACTCCGGTACTAGCGGCGACAATGAGCAGTTCTTC. This gives the protein CASSYSGTSGDNEQFF.

The chain recombines TRBV28 with TRBJ1-5, with D unclear. V was pared by 7 bases and J by 0 bases, with 10 bases between. The CDR3 runs to 14 residues. The germline gives CDR1 MDHEN, CDR2 SYDVKM. The DNA for the CDR3 is TGTGCCAGCAACCCCCCATATAGCAATCAGCCCCAGCATTTT. Amino acids: CASNPPYSNQPQHF.